The rows below give T cell receptor beta chains drawn from one sample of a study of T-cell reconstitution after alpha-beta-depleted transplantation in children. TCRdb re-called the PCR reads with MiXCR, one entry per CDR3 protein. The sample has more than 300,000 distinct CDR3 sequences, about 16% seen once. This material consisted of PBMCs, mostly from graft donor cells, taken 360 days after TCRalphabeta/CD19-depleted stem cell transplant. The origin of the receptors is a male patient aged 2 to 10 who had a stem cell transplant for acute lymphoblastic leukemia, so the T cells may come from the graft donor. The CDR3 runs from the conserved cysteine through the conserved F or W. D genes are given only for firm matches. Some rows mark clone size as missing; the rest say once, few, many or name a class of expanded clone.

J | size | V | D | CDR3 | DNA
TRBJ2-2 | few | TRBV20-1 | TRBD2 | CSASRLAGMDTGELFF | TGCAGTGCTAGTCGACTAGCGGGGATGGACACCGGGGAGCTGTTTTTT
TRBJ2-7 | - | TRBV28 | - | CASSLVEGMGYEQYF | TGTGCCAGCAGTCTAGTTGAAGGTATGGGGTACGAGCAGTACTTC
TRBJ2-1 | - | TRBV9 | TRBD2 | CASTVGDYLYNEQFF | TGTGCCAGCACCGTGGGGGACTACCTCTACAATGAGCAGTTCTTC
TRBJ1-4 | few | TRBV12-3/TRBV12-4 | - | CASGGRGKLFF | TGTGCCAGCGGGGGGAGGGGAAAACTGTTTTTT
TRBJ2-7 | - | TRBV12-3/TRBV12-4 | - | CASSPGAGEERGYEQYF | TGTGCCAGCTCCCCAGGGGCGGGAGAAGAAAGGGGCTACGAGCAGTACTTC
TRBJ2-3 | many | TRBV4-1 | - | CASSQAGHPTDTQYF | TGCGCCAGCAGCCAAGCGGGCCATCCTACAGATACGCAGTATTTT
TRBJ1-4 | few | TRBV18 | TRBD1 | CASSERQGANEKLFF | TGTGCCAGCTCAGAACGACAGGGGGCTAATGAAAAACTGTTTTTT
TRBJ2-1 | few | TRBV4-2 | - | CASSPPVQGLGNEQFF | TGTGCCAGCAGCCCCCCCGTGCAGGGATTGGGAAATGAGCAGTTCTTC
TRBJ2-3 | many | TRBV4-1 | - | CASSQELWSTDTQYF | TGCGCCAGCAGCCAAGAGCTCTGGTCCACAGATACGCAGTATTTT
TRBJ2-1 | - | TRBV4-2 | - | CASSQAEVVASNEQFF | TGTGCCAGCAGCCAAGCTGAGGTGGTAGCTAGTAACGAGCAGTTCTTC
TRBJ1-4 | few | TRBV28 | TRBD1 | CASSLEQGLEEKLFF | TGTGCCAGCAGTTTAGAACAGGGGTTAGAAGAAAAACTGTTTTTT
TRBJ2-7 | many | TRBV6-2/TRBV6-3 | - | CASRSGYEQYF | TGTGCCAGCAGAAGCGGCTACGAGCAGTACTTC
TRBJ2-7 | - | TRBV28 | - | CASSLKPGIDYEQYF | TGTGCCAGCAGTTTGAAGCCAGGGATCGACTACGAGCAGTACTTC
TRBJ2-5 | few | TRBV7-9 | - | CASSQDPKRETQYF | TGTGCCAGCAGCCAGGACCCCAAACGGGAGACCCAGTACTTC
TRBJ2-3 | - | TRBV29-1 | - | CSVGSSTDTQYF | TGCAGCGTTGGATCTAGCACAGATACGCAGTATTTT
TRBJ2-1 | few | TRBV5-6 | - | CASSLQLGEQFF | TGTGCCAGCAGCTTGCAGTTGGGTGAGCAGTTCTTC